A single sample is the source of the 25 T cell receptor beta chains below, sequenced in a study of T cell clones after liver transplantation. The data were produced by immunoSEQ multiplex PCR, yet TCRdb's version contains in-frame clones alone and is incomplete. The sample consists of 25,000 to 35,000 clones, around 96% of them appearing once. The specimen comprised CD8+ T cells from blood, sampled 12 months after liver transplant. These receptors were obtained from a human patient who received a liver transplant. A share of the T cells may be of graft donor origin.

The chain has TRBV9 and TRBJ2-1; TRBD2 matches 9 bases. V shed 0 bases, J shed 10 bases, and the junction held 11 bases outside the gene matches. Germline CDR1 and CDR2: SGDLS and YYNGEE. CDR3 length equals 16 residues. This CDR3 reads CASSVVPSGTLQEQFF. As DNA, the CDR3 is TGTGCCAGCAGCGTAGTCCCTAGCGGGACCCTTCAAGAGCAGTTCTTC.

This clone was recorded once. This chain links TRBV5-1 with TRBJ1-3; possible D gene TRBD1, 6 bases. V lost 5 bases and J 5 bases, leaving 20 bases between the germline ends. The CDR3 is 16 residues long. Germline-derived CDR1 and CDR2 are SGHRS and YFSETQ. CDR3 region: CASREKGEGRRNTIYF. Written as DNA, the CDR3 is TGCGCCAGCAGAGAGAAGGGGGAGGGTCGCAGAAACACCATATATTTT.

This chain connects TRBV15 to TRBJ2-7; D is unresolved. V was shortened by 2 bases and J by 5 bases, with 7 bases between the two germline ends. Germline CDR1 reads LNHNV; CDR2 reads YYDKDF (reference sequence). The CDR3 has 12 amino acids. The CDR3 DNA follows: TGTGCCACCAGCAGAAGACCCCACGAGCAGTACTTC. This encodes CATSRRPHEQYF.

This sequence joins TRBV9 and TRBJ1-1, with 7 bases aligning to TRBD1. This CDR3 comprises 14 residues. CDR1 is SGDLS and CDR2 is YYNGEE in the germline V gene. Trimming cost V 5 bases and J 4 bases; bases outside gene matches: 8. CDR3 sequence: CASSGPTGPTEAFF. Here the CDR3 DNA reads TGTGCCAGCAGTGGGCCGACAGGGCCCACTGAAGCTTTCTTT.

The CDR3 region is CASSGQGYEQYF. CDR3 nucleotide sequence: TGTGCCAGTAGCGGACAGGGGTACGAGCAGTACTTC. The chain couples TRBV19 to TRBJ2-7; 9 bases fit TRBD1. This CDR3 spans 12 amino acids. Trimming cost V 6 bases and J 4 bases; bases outside gene matches: 1. The germline V gene has CDR1 LNHDA and CDR2 SQIVND (reference sequence).

V is TRBV5-8 and J is TRBJ2-7; TRBD1 might be the D (5 bases). V was shortened by 2 bases and J by 7 bases, with 16 bases between the two germline ends. CDR1 is SGHTS, CDR2 YDEGEE, per germline. The CDR3 runs to 14 residues. DNA of the CDR3: TGTGCCAGCAGCTTCAGGCAGACAGCTAAGGAGCAGTACTTC. Translated, it gives CASSFRQTAKEQYF.

This chain uses TRBV10-1 with TRBJ2-1; the D is unclear. The germline gives CDR1 WNHNN, CDR2 SYGVQD (reference sequence). V was pared by 4 bases and J by 5 bases, with 12 bases between. The CDR3 contains 14 residues. The CDR3 region is CASSGSYGNNEQFF. For the CDR3, the DNA is TGCGCCAGCAGTGGGTCTTATGGAAACAATGAGCAGTTCTTC.

This chain uses TRBV27 with TRBJ1-1; no clear D. CDR1 MNHEY and CDR2 SMNVEV come from the germline V gene (reference sequence). The CDR3 contains 13 residues. V was shortened by 5 bases and J by 1 base, with 8 bases between the two germline ends. Written as DNA, the CDR3 is TGTGCCAGCAGTAGGCAACGGAACACTGAAGCTTTCTTT. It encodes CASSRQRNTEAFF.

This clone was observed once. V gene TRBV7-8 combines with J gene TRBJ2-5; D is perhaps TRBD2 (5 bases). V was clipped by 4 bases and J by 2 bases, with 14 bases between them. CDR3 length: 15 residues. CDR1 SGHVS and CDR2 FQNEAQ come from the germline V gene. As DNA, the CDR3 is TGTGCCAGCAGCTCCACCGTCCCGGGGCAAGAGACCCAGTACTTC. It codes for CASSSTVPGQETQYF.

The rearrangement links TRBV25-1 to TRBJ1-1; D is uncertain. CDR1 and CDR2 (germline): MGHDK, SYGVNS. The V and J ends lost 8 bases and 7 bases respectively, with 17 bases between them. This CDR3 comprises 13 residues. CDR3 nucleotide sequence: TGTGCCAGCGCCGCGGAAGACGGTCGTGAAGCTTTCTTT. Protein product: CASAAEDGREAFF. Variable domain in full (rest from reference TRBV25-1 and TRBJ1-1): EADIYQTPRYLVIGTGKKITLECSQTMGHDKMYWYQQDPGMELHLIHYSYGVNSTEKGDLSSESTVSRIRTEHFPLTLESARPSHTSQYLCASAAEDGREAFFGQGTRLTVV.

Relative to its sample, this clone is large. V is TRBV4-3 and J is TRBJ1-2; no reliable D call. The germline V gene encodes CDR1 LGHNA and CDR2 YSLEER. The CDR3 is made up of 15 amino acids. Trimming left V 0 bases short and J 4 bases short, with 12 bases between. The CDR3 bases are TGCGCCAGCAGCCAAGATAGAGGCAGTAGCTATGGCTACACCTTC. This encodes CASSQDRGSSYGYTF.

A single count supports this clone. This chain uses TRBV11-2 with TRBJ2-1, with D unresolved. CDR3 length: 12 amino acids. V was cut by 1 base and J by 6 bases, with 4 bases left in between. Germline loops: CDR1 SGHAT, CDR2 FQNNGV. For the CDR3, the DNA is TGTGCCAGCAGCTTAGTTATCAATGAGCAGTTCTTC. Its protein product is CASSLVINEQFF.

V is TRBV11-2 and J is TRBJ2-7, with TRBD2 matching over 10 bases. The CDR3 is 14 amino acids. In germline, CDR1 is SGHAT, CDR2 FQNNGV. The V segment lost 5 bases and the J segment 5 bases; nucleotides outside the gene matches: 6. The CDR3 region is CASSPSGRVNEQYF. The DNA for the CDR3 is TGTGCCAGCAGCCCAAGCGGGAGGGTTAACGAGCAGTACTTC.

The CDR3 loop reads CASSPGQGAYEQYF. In DNA form, the CDR3 reads TGTGCCAGCAGCCCGGGACAGGGGGCTTACGAGCAGTACTTC. The chain is built from TRBV5-5 and TRBJ2-7, with 12 nucleotides matching TRBD1. The CDR3 totals 14 residues. The germline CDR1 and CDR2 sequences are SGHKS and YYEKEE (reference sequence). Trimming took 4 bases from V and 4 from J; bases not matched to a gene: 3.

The chain couples TRBV5-1 to TRBJ2-5, with no clear D. The germline V gene has CDR1 SGHRS and CDR2 YFSETQ. The CDR3 is 14 residues long. The germline V and J ends were trimmed by 0 bases and 4 bases, with 10 bases remaining between them. The CDR3 DNA is TGCGCCAGCAGCTTGGAGGGCACCCTAGAGACCCAGTACTTC. Protein sequence: CASSLEGTLETQYF.

The CDR3 sequence is CASSVDLDRGYGYTF. The DNA of the CDR3 is TGTGCCAGCAGCGTAGATTTGGACAGGGGCTATGGCTACACCTTC. V and J are TRBV7-9 and TRBJ1-2, with 9 positions matching TRBD1. V trimming: 5 bases; J trimming: 4 bases; junction bases outside the gene matches: 8. CDR3 length: 15 residues. Per the germline V gene, CDR1 is SEHNR and CDR2 is FQNEAQ (reference sequence).

The chain has TRBV7-2 and TRBJ2-7; TRBD2 agrees at 9 bases. Germline values: CDR1 SGHTA, CDR2 FQGNSA. With V trimmed by 3 bases and J by 0 bases, 6 bases remained unmatched. This CDR3 has 16 residues. CDR3 sequence reads: CASSLRSGGYSYEQYF. DNA for the CDR3: TGTGCCAGCAGCTTGCGTAGCGGGGGCTACTCCTACGAGCAGTACTTC.

The CDR3 sequence: CASSFGTNYYEQYF. CDR3 sequence (DNA): TGTGCCAGCAGTTTCGGGACAAACTACTACGAGCAGTACTTC. V and J are TRBV27 and TRBJ2-7; D perhaps matches TRBD1 (6 bases). Trimming stripped 3 bases from V and 3 bases from J, with 12 bases between. This CDR3 contains 14 residues. The V gene's germline CDR1 is MNHEY and CDR2 SMNVEV (reference sequence).

This chain links TRBV28 with TRBJ2-7; D may be TRBD1 (5 bases). Trimming left V 2 bases short and J 6 bases short, with 8 bases between. CDR3 size: 12 residues. Germline V lookup: CDR1 MDHEN, CDR2 SYDVKM. The CDR3 bases are TGTGCCAGCAGTTTACAGGGTGGCGAGCAGTACTTC. Protein sequence: CASSLQGGEQYF. Drawing the rest from reference TRBV28 and TRBJ2-7, the complete variable domain is DVKVTQSSRYLVKRTGEKVFLECVQDMDHENMFWYRQDPGLGLRLIYFSYDVKMKEKGDIPEGYSVSREKKERFSLILESASTNQTSMYLCASSLQGGEQYFGPGTRLTVT.

V is TRBV9 and J is TRBJ2-3; 7 nucleotides agree with TRBD2. Germline-derived CDR1 and CDR2 are SGDLS and YYNGEE. V lost 0 bases to trimming and J lost 2 bases; unmatched junction nucleotides: 3. The CDR3 spans 15 residues. CDR3 coding DNA: TGTGCCAGCAGCGTAGCGGGAGGTTTCACAGATACGCAGTATTTT. It encodes CASSVAGGFTDTQYF.

This chain connects TRBV7-9 to TRBJ1-1; 11 bases align to TRBD1. Germline CDR1 SEHNR, CDR2 FQNEAQ (reference sequence). V was clipped by 5 bases and J by 1 base; unmatched bases: 9. The CDR3 length is 17 residues. This CDR3 is CASSPRDRGWTNTEAFF. CDR3 coding DNA: TGTGCCAGCAGCCCCCGGGACAGGGGGTGGACGAACACTGAAGCTTTCTTT. The complete variable domain, with remaining parts taken from reference TRBV7-9 and TRBJ1-1, reads DTGVSQNPRHKITKRGQNVTFRCDPISEHNRLYWYRQTLGQGPEFLTYFQNEAQLEKSRLLSDRFSAERPKGSFSTLEIQRTEQGDSAMYLCASSPRDRGWTNTEAFFGQGTRLTVV.

The chain carries TRBV13 and TRBJ2-5; the D is unclear. CDR1 PRHDT and CDR2 FYEKMQ come from the germline V gene (reference sequence). The CDR3 length is 10 residues. V dropped 6 bases and J dropped 5 bases, with 4 bases sitting between them. The CDR3 nucleotides read TGTGCCAGCAGTGCGGAGACCCAGTACTTC. Translation gives CASSAETQYF.

The chain has TRBV10-1 and TRBJ1-1; D unclear. Germline V CDR1 and CDR2: WNHNN, SYGVQD (reference sequence). The CDR3 runs to 14 residues. V was clipped by 3 bases and J by 4 bases, with 12 bases between them. The CDR3 spells CASSDGRWSTEAFF. The CDR3 DNA is TGCGCCAGCAGTGACGGACGGTGGAGCACTGAAGCTTTCTTT.

The chain recombines TRBV19 with TRBJ2-2; D possibly corresponds to TRBD1 (6 bases). Germline assignment: CDR1 LNHDA and CDR2 SQIVND (reference sequence). The CDR3 is 16 residues long. Trimming removed 4 bases from V and 1 base from J, with 13 bases in between. The CDR3 DNA reads TGTGCCAGTAGTACCACGGACAGTTGGAACACCGGGGAGCTGTTTTTT. This encodes CASSTTDSWNTGELFF.

The rearrangement links TRBV19 to TRBJ2-1; D is possibly TRBD1 (6 bases). Looked up from germline, CDR1 is LNHDA and CDR2 is SQIVND (reference sequence). This CDR3 contains 15 residues. Trimming took 5 bases from V and 3 from J, leaving 14 bases between them. The CDR3 reads CASSAPGQYYNEQFF. CDR3 nucleotide sequence: TGTGCCAGTAGTGCCCCCGGACAGTACTACAATGAGCAGTTCTTC.